This T cell receptor beta chain comes out of a study of OX40 agonist ivuxolimab in advanced cancers. TCRdb's table, derived via immunoSEQ multiplex PCR, lists solely in-frame clones and lacks some. The repertoire holds 45,000 to 70,000 clones, with nearly 85% as singletons. Whole-study findings and limits: Some nonresponders likewise displayed low normalized T-cell clonal expansion.

About this clone itself: The antigen is unknown.

Germline V gives CDR1 SGDLS, CDR2 YYNGEE. This CDR3 has 14 residues. V was clipped by 3 bases and J by 6 bases; unmatched bases: 0. The chain couples TRBV9 to TRBJ2-2, with TRBD2 matching 12 bases. The sequence derives from an adult with an advanced solid tumor such as melanoma, head and neck, liver or kidney cancer. Sequenced here: CD4+ or CD8+ T cells sorted from blood, sampled in a trial of the OX40 agonist ivuxolimab. The DNA for the CDR3 is TGTGCCAGCAGCGGACTAGCGGGAGCCGGGGAGCTGTTTTTT. Residues: CASSGLAGAGELFF.